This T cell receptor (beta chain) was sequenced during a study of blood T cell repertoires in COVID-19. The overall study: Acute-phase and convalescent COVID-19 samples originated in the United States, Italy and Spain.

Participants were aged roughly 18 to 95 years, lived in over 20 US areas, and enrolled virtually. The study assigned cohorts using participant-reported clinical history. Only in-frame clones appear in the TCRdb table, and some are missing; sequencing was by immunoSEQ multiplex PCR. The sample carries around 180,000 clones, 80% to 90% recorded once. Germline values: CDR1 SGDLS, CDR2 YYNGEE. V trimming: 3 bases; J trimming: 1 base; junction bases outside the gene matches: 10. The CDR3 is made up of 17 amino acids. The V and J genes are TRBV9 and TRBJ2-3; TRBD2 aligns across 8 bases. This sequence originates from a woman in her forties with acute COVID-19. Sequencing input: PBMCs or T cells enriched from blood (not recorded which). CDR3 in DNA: TGTGCCAGCAGCGGCCGGGGGGGCCGACTAGGCACAGATACGCAGTATTTT. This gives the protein CASSGRGGRLGTDTQYF.